Listed below are T cell receptor beta chains from one sample, sequenced in a study of blood T cell repertoires in COVID-19. Only in-frame clones appear in the TCRdb table, and some are missing; sequencing was by immunoSEQ multiplex PCR. The data contain 50,000 to 65,000 clones, around 82% of them seen just once; the ten biggest clones take up 6.3%. Material: peripheral blood. These receptor sequences come from a human donor in a cohort sampled during active COVID-19. Each CDR3 is given with its conserved first and last residue. Fields, in order: V gene, D gene, CDR3 protein. D genes are given only for firm matches.

v_call: TRBV6-5; d_call: TRBD1; cdr3_aa: CASRKTGMFNYGYTF
v_call: TRBV3-1/TRBV3-2; d_call: .; cdr3_aa: CASSQERTTVAQHF
v_call: TRBV2; d_call: .; cdr3_aa: CASSEVGGRNYGYTF
v_call: TRBV6-4; d_call: TRBD1; cdr3_aa: CASSLGGRYNEQFF
v_call: TRBV5-1; d_call: .; cdr3_aa: CASRRQSMNTEAFF
v_call: TRBV9; d_call: TRBD1; cdr3_aa: CASSVVGTGGNTEAFF
v_call: TRBV3-1/TRBV3-2; d_call: TRBD1; cdr3_aa: CASSLGQGGGSQFF
v_call: TRBV2; d_call: TRBD1; cdr3_aa: CASTPQGALIF
v_call: TRBV24-1; d_call: .; cdr3_aa: CAPPAAQTYEQYF
v_call: TRBV30; d_call: .; cdr3_aa: CAWTPGAYTQYF
v_call: TRBV10-3; d_call: .; cdr3_aa: CATGQTYGYTF
v_call: TRBV7-7; d_call: TRBD2; cdr3_aa: CASTPGAGASGELFF
v_call: TRBV6-5; d_call: .; cdr3_aa: CASSGFETQYF
v_call: TRBV29-1; d_call: TRBD1; cdr3_aa: CSVVPLSTGGDTQYF
v_call: TRBV4-1; d_call: .; cdr3_aa: CASSQDLEGLSGYTF
v_call: TRBV2; d_call: TRBD1; cdr3_aa: CATAMTGISYEQYF
v_call: TRBV7-9; d_call: TRBD1; cdr3_aa: CASSPHTGGSYEQYF
v_call: TRBV5-1; d_call: .; cdr3_aa: CASSLAGTSGANEKLFF
v_call: TRBV5-4; d_call: TRBD1; cdr3_aa: CASSFGQARNTEAFF
v_call: TRBV27; d_call: .; cdr3_aa: CASSLLGDEQFF
v_call: TRBV10-1; d_call: TRBD2; cdr3_aa: CASSESRAGVRYF
v_call: TRBV13; d_call: TRBD2; cdr3_aa: CASSPTSGATDTQYF
v_call: TRBV5-8; d_call: TRBD1; cdr3_aa: CASSLDRGLYGYTF
v_call: TRBV24-1; d_call: TRBD1; cdr3_aa: CATSGTGGGEQYF
v_call: TRBV5-4; d_call: TRBD2; cdr3_aa: CASSLAAGGEQFF
v_call: TRBV7-8; d_call: .; cdr3_aa: CASSLSRATEAFF
v_call: TRBV6-5; d_call: .; cdr3_aa: CASSLDSGSGYTF
v_call: TRBV5-1; d_call: TRBD2; cdr3_aa: CASSPGLAAYNEQFF
v_call: TRBV7-9; d_call: .; cdr3_aa: CASSPWGADTQYF
v_call: TRBV19; d_call: .; cdr3_aa: CASSMSAGSYNEQFF
v_call: TRBV7-9; d_call: .; cdr3_aa: CAALEAMGTDTQYF
v_call: TRBV15; d_call: .; cdr3_aa: CATSREDSTKQYF
v_call: TRBV7-3; d_call: TRBD2; cdr3_aa: CASSPRGGAAKNIQYF
v_call: TRBV7-9; d_call: TRBD1; cdr3_aa: CASSPSPQGGTEAFF
v_call: TRBV7-6; d_call: .; cdr3_aa: CASSSDPFLAKTANTGELFF
v_call: TRBV13; d_call: TRBD2; cdr3_aa: CASSYGLVADTQYF
v_call: TRBV5-1; d_call: .; cdr3_aa: CASSASTGANVLTF
v_call: TRBV5-1; d_call: TRBD1; cdr3_aa: CASSLAGGYQPQHF
v_call: TRBV6-2/TRBV6-3; d_call: TRBD2; cdr3_aa: CASSLMGLVVRELFF
v_call: TRBV18; d_call: .; cdr3_aa: CASSLSGDSTYEQYF
v_call: TRBV6-5; d_call: TRBD2; cdr3_aa: CASSLAGGGTGELFF
v_call: TRBV6-6; d_call: TRBD2; cdr3_aa: CASSNGGGTGTQYF
v_call: TRBV9; d_call: .; cdr3_aa: CASSVGGRTDTQYF
v_call: TRBV19; d_call: .; cdr3_aa: CASRLQSNYEQYF
v_call: TRBV5-6; d_call: TRBD2; cdr3_aa: CASSFSPSGNYNEQFF
v_call: TRBV18; d_call: .; cdr3_aa: CASSPPGAAANYGYTF
v_call: TRBV4-1; d_call: .; cdr3_aa: CASSQDRIWRGTQYF
v_call: TRBV30; d_call: TRBD1; cdr3_aa: CAWSVVEGARTEAFF
v_call: TRBV2; d_call: TRBD2; cdr3_aa: CATASGRAYEQYF
v_call: TRBV29-1; d_call: TRBD2; cdr3_aa: CSVRLAFGSTDTQYF
v_call: TRBV5-1; d_call: TRBD2; cdr3_aa: CASSTGLANEQFF